This entry lists 15 T cell receptor beta chains sequenced from one sample in a study of blood T cell repertoires in COVID-19. Produced via immunoSEQ multiplex PCR; TCRdb's table is partial and in-frame only. In the table there are roughly 87,000 clones, around 87% of which are singletons. Sequenced sample: peripheral blood. Receptors were obtained from a man in his forties with acute or convalescent COVID-19.

The V and J genes are TRBV29-1 and TRBJ2-2; maybe TRBD1 (6 bases). The CDR3 runs 11 residues. V lost 7 bases to trimming and J lost 7 bases, with 10 bases between them. Germline lookup yields CDR1 SQVTM and CDR2 ANQGSEA. The CDR3 bases are TGCAGCGCCGGGACATTCGGGGAGCTGTTTTTT. Translating it yields CSAGTFGELFF.

The rearrangement joins TRBV7-2 to TRBJ1-6; 10 bases agree with TRBD1. Germline-derived CDR1 and CDR2 are SGHTA and FQGNSA. The CDR3 contains 16 residues. With V trimmed by 1 base and J by 8 bases, 5 bases remained unmatched. The CDR3 DNA follows: TGTGCCAGCAGCTTAGGGTTCGGACAGGGGGATTCACCCCTCCACTTT. Translating gives CASSLGFGQGDSPLHF.

The rearrangement joins TRBV2 to TRBJ1-5; TRBD1 agrees at 8 bases. This CDR3 comprises 16 residues. The V gene end was trimmed by 4 bases and the J gene end by 4 bases; junction bases not matched to a gene: 9. The germline gives CDR1 SNHLY, CDR2 FYNNEI. CDR3 loop: CASSVSQGARNQPQHF. CDR3 DNA: TGTGCCAGCAGTGTTAGTCAGGGGGCACGAAATCAGCCCCAGCATTTT.

The chain carries TRBV30 and TRBJ1-2; 9 bases are a match to TRBD1. Germline CDR1 reads GTSNPN; CDR2 reads SVGIG (reference sequence). The CDR3 has 14 amino acids. Losses at the gene ends were 4 bases for V and 0 bases for J; bases not matched to a gene: 3. The chain's CDR3 is CAWKGQGANYGYTF. For the CDR3, the DNA is TGTGCCTGGAAGGGACAGGGAGCTAACTATGGCTACACCTTC.

This chain connects TRBV4-3 to TRBJ1-1; D gene uncertain. CDR3 length: 14 residues. Germline V gene data show CDR1 as LGHNA and CDR2 as YSLEER. Trimming pared 1 base from V and 1 base from J, leaving 7 bases between. The CDR3 DNA is TGCGCCAGCAGCCAAGTTGGCTGGAACACTGAAGCTTTCTTT. Protein: CASSQVGWNTEAFF.

The gene calls are TRBV6-2 or TRBV6-3 and TRBJ1-1, with a possible D match to TRBD1 (6 bases). The CDR3 covers 14 residues. The germline V and J ends were trimmed by 3 bases and 4 bases, with 12 bases remaining between them. Germline values: CDR1 MNHEY, CDR2 SVGEGT. CDR3 sequence: CASSYHRTATEAFF. CDR3 nucleotides: TGTGCCAGCAGTTATCATCGGACAGCCACTGAAGCTTTCTTT.

For the CDR3, the DNA is TGTGCCTGGAACGGACTTGGCAACTATGGCTACACCTTC. It specifies CAWNGLGNYGYTF. The gene calls are TRBV30 and TRBJ1-2; no definite D call. The CDR3 contains 13 residues. The V end was cut by 4 bases, the J end by 2 bases, with 11 bases between. In germline, CDR1 is GTSNPN, CDR2 SVGIG (reference sequence).

V gene TRBV7-3 combines with J gene TRBJ2-1; possible D gene TRBD1, 5 bases. The CDR3 is 14 residues long. The V end lost 1 base, the J end lost 5 bases, and 9 bases lay between the germline ends. Germline V lookup: CDR1 SGHTA, CDR2 FQGTGA. This CDR3 reads CASSLSQGDNEQFF. DNA of the CDR3: TGTGCCAGCAGCTTAAGCCAGGGTGACAATGAGCAGTTCTTC.

The rearrangement joins TRBV19 to TRBJ1-2; D not resolved. With 0 bases removed from V and 4 bases from J, the gap between germline ends came to 9 bases. CDR1 is LNHDA and CDR2 is SQIVND in the germline V gene (reference sequence). The CDR3 length is 14 residues. CDR3 nucleotide sequence: TGTGCCAGTAGTATAGATCCCCCCGGCTATGGCTACACCTTC. Its translation: CASSIDPPGYGYTF. Together with reference TRBV19 and TRBJ1-2, the CDR3 gives the full variable domain: DGGITQSPKYLFRKEGQNVTLSCEQNLNHDAMYWYRQDPGQGLRLIYYSQIVNDFQKGDIAEGYSVSREKKESFPLTVTSAQKNPTAFYLCASSIDPPGYGYTFGSGTRLTVV.

This clone appeared a few times. The CDR3 region is CASSFSGDNSPLHF. CDR3 nucleotides: TGTGCCAGCAGCTTTTCAGGGGATAATTCACCCCTCCACTTT. The chain couples TRBV11-2 to TRBJ1-6; a possible D gene is TRBD1 (6 bases). Between the trimmed V and J ends, which lost 3 bases and 5 bases, there was a span of 8 bases. The CDR3 has 14 amino acids. The germline V gene has CDR1 SGHAT and CDR2 FQNNGV.

The rearrangement joins TRBV5-4 to TRBJ2-7; the match to TRBD1 covers 8 bases. This CDR3 is 14 amino acids long. Trimming at V came to 0 bases and at J to 4 bases, leaving 3 bases not matched to a gene. The V gene's germline CDR1 is SGHNT and CDR2 YYREEE (reference sequence). This CDR3 is CASSLGQGRYEQYF. CDR3 DNA sequence: TGTGCCAGCAGCTTGGGACAGGGGAGGTACGAGCAGTACTTC.

The gene calls are TRBV9 and TRBJ1-1; D unresolved. The CDR3 consists of 15 residues. V lost 0 bases and J 4 bases, leaving 13 bases between the germline ends. CDR1 SGDLS and CDR2 YYNGEE come from the germline V gene. CDR3 residues: CASSVGSADRTEAFF. CDR3 DNA sequence: TGTGCCAGCAGCGTAGGTTCTGCGGATCGCACTGAAGCTTTCTTT.

This clone is categorized as medium-sized. The chain is built from TRBV5-6 and TRBJ1-6; 9 nucleotides align to TRBD1. V shed 4 bases, J shed 10 bases, and the junction held 9 bases outside the gene matches. Germline V gene sequence: CDR1 SGHDT, CDR2 YYEEEE. The CDR3 sequence is 15 residues long. For the CDR3, the DNA is TGTGCCAGCAGCCCCCTGGACAGGGGCGAATCACCCCTCCACTTT. It encodes CASSPLDRGESPLHF.

V and J are TRBV30 and TRBJ1-1, with D perhaps TRBD1 (5 bases). The V end lost 0 bases, the J end lost 10 bases, and 15 bases lay between the germline ends. CDR1 is GTSNPN, CDR2 SVGIG, per germline (reference sequence). This CDR3 has 13 amino acids. The CDR3 loop reads CAWSVQDGLGAFF. The CDR3 DNA is TGTGCCTGGAGTGTACAGGACGGCCTGGGAGCTTTCTTT.

This rearrangement joins TRBV11-2 to TRBJ1-5; 7 nucleotides align to TRBD1. V lost 0 bases, J lost 7 bases, and 3 bases stayed unmatched. CDR1 is SGHAT and CDR2 is FQNNGV in the germline V gene. This CDR3 region has 14 residues. The CDR3 protein is CASSLDRGVQPQHF. The CDR3 bases are TGTGCCAGCAGCTTAGACAGGGGGGTGCAGCCCCAGCATTTT.